These 18 T cell receptor beta chains came from one sample sequenced in a study of shared clonotypes between healthy human individuals. Generated by immunoSEQ multiplex PCR, the TCRdb table keeps only in-frame clones and is missing some. Here the sample spans over 400,000 clones, 78% being singletons. The material sequenced was PBMCs. The receptors were sampled from a woman between 40 and 55 years old in good health. Some clones in this sample may be carry-over from other donors' samples.

A few counts support this clone. The chain carries TRBV11-1 and TRBJ2-3; 9 nucleotides agree with TRBD2. The CDR3 runs 15 residues. CDR1 SGHAT and CDR2 FQDESV come from the germline V gene (reference sequence). Losses at the gene ends were 3 bases for V and 4 bases for J; bases not matched to a gene: 5. The CDR3 sequence: CASSFVAGGADTQYF. In nucleotides, the CDR3 is TGTGCCAGCAGCTTTGTGGCGGGAGGGGCAGATACGCAGTATTTT.

The V call is TRBV19, the J call TRBJ2-2; D remains unclear. This CDR3 is 13 amino acids long. Germline CDR1 LNHDA, CDR2 SQIVND (reference sequence). V was clipped by 7 bases and J by 0 bases, with 6 bases between them. In DNA form, the CDR3 reads TGTGCCAGTACCCACCCGAACACCGGGGAGCTGTTTTTT. Translation gives CASTHPNTGELFF.

The V call is TRBV2, the J call TRBJ2-1, with 8 bases aligning to TRBD2. The CDR3 loop spans 13 amino acids. V lost 7 bases to trimming and J lost 15 bases; unmatched junction nucleotides: 14. Germline CDR1 reads SNHLY; CDR2 reads FYNNEI. CDR3 protein: CASTASLAERRFF. In nucleotides, the CDR3 is TGTGCCAGCACCGCATCACTAGCGGAGAGACGGTTCTTC.

Concerning this clone: In the same sample, other DNA sequences code for this CDR3. This chain connects TRBV4-1 to TRBJ2-2; D uncertain. The CDR3 has 18 residues. The V end was cut by 0 bases, the J end by 1 base, with 15 bases between. CDR1 and CDR2 from the germline V gene are MGHRA and YSYEKL. CDR3 amino acids: CASSQESPQAMNTGELFF. Written as DNA, the CDR3 is TGCGCCAGCAGCCAAGAAAGCCCGCAGGCCATGAACACCGGGGAGCTGTTTTTT.

This chain joins TRBV28 and TRBJ1-1; D unresolved. V was shortened by 2 bases and J by 3 bases, with 7 bases between the two germline ends. Germline loops: CDR1 MDHEN, CDR2 SYDVKM. CDR3 length: 13 residues. The CDR3 reads CASSLDTYTEAFF. CDR3 in DNA: TGTGCCAGCAGTTTAGATACCTACACTGAAGCTTTCTTT.

The chain joins TRBV6-6 to TRBJ2-7; D assignment may be TRBD1 or TRBD2 (6 bases each). This CDR3 has 14 residues. V shed 8 bases and J shed 6 bases, with 20 bases lying between them. Germline CDR1 is MNHNY and CDR2 is SVGAGI (reference sequence). The CDR3 reads CASRLGTGAAEQYF. CDR3 sequence (DNA): TGTGCCAGCCGTCTCGGAACGGGGGCTGCCGAGCAGTACTTC.

The CDR3 sequence is CASSDGTLAPGELFF. The CDR3, as DNA: TGTGCCAGCAGTGACGGGACCCTAGCACCCGGGGAGCTGTTTTTT. The chain links TRBV25-1 to TRBJ2-2; D might be TRBD1 or TRBD2, each matching 5 bases. Per germline, CDR1 MGHDK and CDR2 SYGVNS. Trimming shortened V by 3 bases and J by 6 bases, and 14 bases separated the two germline ends. This CDR3 has 15 amino acids.

In regard to this clone: Additional DNA sequences in this sample encode the identical CDR3. The rearrangement joins TRBV5-4 to TRBJ2-5; TRBD2 is a possible D gene (5 bases). Germline assignment: CDR1 SGHNT and CDR2 YYREEE (reference sequence). The CDR3 has 14 amino acids. Deletions cut 0 bases from V and 1 base from J, with 7 bases between. This chain's CDR3 is CASSLAGSQETQYF. CDR3 bases: TGTGCCAGCAGCTTGGCGGGGTCCCAAGAGACCCAGTACTTC.

The rearrangement links TRBV19 to TRBJ2-3; possible D gene TRBD2, 6 bases. The CDR3 has 17 amino acids. Between the trimmed V and J ends, which lost 0 bases and 2 bases, there was a span of 15 bases. Germline-derived CDR1 and CDR2 are LNHDA and SQIVND (reference sequence). CDR3 protein: CASSIDHSGAFTDTQYF. DNA for the CDR3: TGTGCCAGTAGTATAGACCATAGCGGAGCCTTCACAGATACGCAGTATTTT.

V gene TRBV19 combines with J gene TRBJ2-2; TRBD1 matches 7 bases. The CDR3 length is 17 residues. V lost 4 bases to trimming and J lost 5 bases; unmatched junction nucleotides: 13. The germline gives CDR1 LNHDA, CDR2 SQIVND (reference sequence). CDR3 coding DNA: TGTGCCAGTAGTACCCGAACAGGGGTGCGCGGGACCGGGGAGCTGTTTTTT. It encodes CASSTRTGVRGTGELFF. Combining the CDR3 with reference TRBV19 and TRBJ2-2 gives the whole variable domain DGGITQSPKYLFRKEGQNVTLSCEQNLNHDAMYWYRQDPGQGLRLIYYSQIVNDFQKGDIAEGYSVSREKKESFPLTVTSAQKNPTAFYLCASSTRTGVRGTGELFFGEGSRLTVL.

The chain is built from TRBV7-2 and TRBJ1-2; D not resolved. Per the germline V gene, CDR1 is SGHTA and CDR2 is FQGNSA. The CDR3 extends over 12 amino acids. Between the trimmed V and J ends, which lost 5 bases and 2 bases, there was a span of 6 bases. The DNA of the CDR3 is TGTGCCAGCAGCCGCAGCAACTATGGCTACACCTTC. This encodes CASSRSNYGYTF.

This chain connects TRBV4-3 to TRBJ1-1; 10 bases map to TRBD1. This CDR3 spans 15 amino acids. V gave up 5 bases and J gave up 4 bases; unmatched junction bases: 7. Germline CDR1 reads LGHNA; CDR2 reads YSLEER. The CDR3 is CASSFRTGGVTEAFF. Written as DNA, the CDR3 is TGCGCCAGCAGCTTTAGGACAGGGGGGGTCACTGAAGCTTTCTTT.

The gene calls are TRBV6-5 and TRBJ2-5; the D gene could be TRBD1 or TRBD2 (5 bases each). The CDR3 runs 13 residues. Germline lookup yields CDR1 MNHEY and CDR2 SVGAGI. Trimming took off 6 bases at V and 6 bases at J, with 14 bases between the two ends. The CDR3 region is CASRPPGQKTQYF. CDR3 coding DNA: TGTGCCAGCAGACCTCCGGGGCAGAAGACCCAGTACTTC.

The V call is TRBV6-1, the J call TRBJ1-2, with no clear D. This CDR3 comprises 13 residues. Germline V gene sequence: CDR1 MNHNS, CDR2 SASEGT. V dropped 1 base and J dropped 8 bases, with 11 bases sitting between them. The CDR3 region is CASSEVMGVGYTF. The DNA for the CDR3 is TGTGCCAGCAGTGAAGTTATGGGAGTGGGCTACACCTTC.

The V call is TRBV5-6, the J call TRBJ2-5; TRBD1 is a possible D gene (6 bases). Near its end, the DNA agrees better with TRBJ2-7, so the J call may be wrong. The germline V gene encodes CDR1 SGHDT and CDR2 YYEEEE. The CDR3 is made up of 14 amino acids. CDR3 residues: CASSLTGNTYEQYF. The CDR3 region has the DNA TGTGCCAGCAGCTTGACAGGGAATACCTACGAGCAGTACTTC.

This clone was observed a few times. The rearrangement joins TRBV9 to TRBJ2-3, with 12 positions matching TRBD2. Germline-derived CDR1 and CDR2 are SGDLS and YYNGEE. This CDR3 region has 16 residues. Unmatched junction bases numbered 5, after V lost 3 bases and J lost 3 bases. CDR3 sequence: CASSDLAGGVTDTQYF. For the CDR3, the DNA is TGTGCCAGCAGCGACCTAGCGGGAGGGGTGACAGATACGCAGTATTTT.

The V call is TRBV11-3, the J call TRBJ2-1; D is perhaps TRBD2 (6 bases). V was shortened by 2 bases and J by 11 bases, with 19 bases between the two germline ends. The CDR3 runs to 15 residues. Germline V gene sequence: CDR1 SGHNT, CDR2 YENEEA. The chain's CDR3 is CASSLLGGGWDQQFF. The CDR3 DNA reads as TGTGCCAGCAGCTTATTGGGGGGAGGCTGGGATCAGCAGTTCTTC.

The chain links TRBV11-1 to TRBJ1-4; the match to TRBD1 covers 7 bases. The trim removed 1 base at V and 8 bases at J, leaving 19 bases unmatched. The CDR3 loop spans 19 amino acids. Germline V gene data show CDR1 as SGHAT and CDR2 as FQDESV (reference sequence). The CDR3 DNA sequence: TGTGCCAGCAGCTTAGTAGGGGGACTCAGACAGGGTGTTCGGGAAAAACTGTTTTTT. Its translation: CASSLVGGLRQGVREKLFF.